These T cell receptor beta chains were read from a single sample in a study of OX40 agonist ivuxolimab in advanced cancers. The data were produced by immunoSEQ multiplex PCR, yet TCRdb's version contains in-frame clones alone and is incomplete. The sample carries 70,000 or so clones, 75% to 90% recorded once. Sequencing used CD4+ or CD8+ T cells sorted from blood, obtained in a trial of the OX40 agonist ivuxolimab. Every receptor here comes from an adult with an advanced solid tumor such as melanoma, head and neck, liver or kidney cancer. CDR3s include the opening cysteine and the closing phenylalanine or tryptophan. The order of the fields is CDR3 DNA, CDR3 protein, J gene, V gene, clone size, D gene. A D gene is named only where the DNA matches it firmly. Only some rows state a clone size, as once, few, many or a class for expanded clones.

TGTGCCAGCAGCGTTGGGCAGGGGCCCTCAAGCTCTGGAAACACCATATATTTT	CASSVGQGPSSSGNTIYF	TRBJ1-3	TRBV9	once	.
TGTGCCAGCAGCCCCCATATACAGAGCTCCTACAATGAGCAGTTCTTC	CASSPHIQSSYNEQFF	TRBJ2-1	TRBV7-9	.	.
TGCGCCAGCAGCCAAGAAGGGACAGGGACTAATCCCCTCCACTTT	CASSQEGTGTNPLHF	TRBJ1-6	TRBV4-3	.	TRBD1
TGTGCCAGCTCACACGGACTTAACTACGAGCAGTACTTC	CASSHGLNYEQYF	TRBJ2-7	TRBV18	.	.
TGTGCCAGCAGCTGGCAGGGGGGGAACACTGAAGCTTTCTTT	CASSWQGGNTEAFF	TRBJ1-1	TRBV5-4	.	TRBD1
TGTGCCATCAGTGATCCAGGCCTGAACACTGAAGCTTTCTTT	CAISDPGLNTEAFF	TRBJ1-1	TRBV10-3	.	.
TGTGCCAGCAGCATACAACAGGGGGCCACTGAAGCTTTCTTT	CASSIQQGATEAFF	TRBJ1-1	TRBV7-8	.	TRBD1
TGCGCCAGCAGCTTGGCCAGTACTTACAATTGGACCTACGAGCAGTACTTC	CASSLASTYNWTYEQYF	TRBJ2-7	TRBV5-1	.	.
TGTGCCAGCAGCTGGACTAGCGGTTATTCCTCCTACGAGCAGTACTTC	CASSWTSGYSSYEQYF	TRBJ2-7	TRBV5-6	once	TRBD2
TGTGCCAGCAGCGTTAGGACAGGGGCGGCGTACGAGCAGTACTTC	CASSVRTGAAYEQYF	TRBJ2-7	TRBV9	.	TRBD1
TGTGCCAGCAGCTCGGACACGAGGAGGGACACTGAAGCTTTCTTT	CASSSDTRRDTEAFF	TRBJ1-1	TRBV5-6	.	.
TGTGCCTGCGAGGGTCTAACAGATACGCAGTATTTT	CACEGLTDTQYF	TRBJ2-3	TRBV2	few	.
TGTGCCAGCAGCTTACTCACAGGGGGCACTGAAGCTTTCTTT	CASSLLTGGTEAFF	TRBJ1-1	TRBV7-3	.	TRBD1
TGCGCCAGCAGCCAAGACAACCCCTCTGCAACTAATGAAAAACTGTTTTTT	CASSQDNPSATNEKLFF	TRBJ1-4	TRBV4-3	few	.
TGCGCCAGCAGCTCGTTTGCTGTTCTAGGGGACAGGGATTACGAGCAGTACTTC	CASSSFAVLGDRDYEQYF	TRBJ2-7	TRBV5-1	once	TRBD1
TGTGCCAGCAGCCGAACGGCGGGGGACCTCTACGAGCAGTACTTC	CASSRTAGDLYEQYF	TRBJ2-7	TRBV11-1	.	TRBD2
TGCGCCAGAGAGGGCCCCAGAGTGGGGTCCTATAATTCACCCCTCCACTTT	CAREGPRVGSYNSPLHF	TRBJ1-6	TRBV10-1	.	.
TGTGCCAGCAGTTTAGAAATCGGGCTGCCCTATTCTCGTTCCTACGAGCAGTACTTC	CASSLEIGLPYSRSYEQYF	TRBJ2-7	TRBV28	.	.
TGCGCCAGCAGCCAAGATAGGGGGTGGGGGCTCACCGGGGAGCTGTTTTTT	CASSQDRGWGLTGELFF	TRBJ2-2	TRBV4-1	.	.
TGTGCCAGCAGTTACAGGGGGAGCACTGAAGCTTTCTTT	CASSYRGSTEAFF	TRBJ1-1	TRBV6-5	.	.
TGTGCCAGCAGCTTCAGCGGGAGCACCGGGGAGCTGTTTTTT	CASSFSGSTGELFF	TRBJ2-2	TRBV11-3	.	TRBD2
TGTGCCAGCTACCGGGGGTTCGTCGAAGAAGCTTTCTTT	CASYRGFVEEAFF	TRBJ1-1	TRBV6-1	.	.
TGTGCCAGCAGCTTAGGGCGCGGGATGGGGGAGCAGTTCTTC	CASSLGRGMGEQFF	TRBJ2-1	TRBV11-3	once	.
TGTGCCAGCAGCATTGGGGAGCCCCAGCATTTT	CASSIGEPQHF	TRBJ1-5	TRBV28	.	.
TGTGCCAGCAGTTCGATTGGACAGGATATGAACACCGGGGAGCTGTTTTTT	CASSSIGQDMNTGELFF	TRBJ2-2	TRBV28	once	TRBD1
TGTGCTAGCAGCCTCGGGACGGAATACGGGCAGTACTTC	CASSLGTEYGQYF	TRBJ2-7	TRBV7-7	.	.
TGTGCCAGCAGCTCAATTGGCGGGAGGGATCCCAATGAGCAGTTCTTC	CASSSIGGRDPNEQFF	TRBJ2-1	TRBV5-4	.	TRBD2
TGTGCCAGCAGCTTAGAACCAAACTATGGCTACACCTTC	CASSLEPNYGYTF	TRBJ1-2	TRBV11-2	.	.
TGCAGTGAGGCCCAGGGGTTTCGAAAGTACTTC	CSEAQGFRKYF	TRBJ2-7	TRBV20-1	once	.
TGCAGCGTTAACCGACAGGGGGACCAGTATGGCTACACCTTC	CSVNRQGDQYGYTF	TRBJ1-2	TRBV29-1	.	TRBD1
TGTGCCAGCAGTTTAACGGGGGGAATTGGCTACACCTTC	CASSLTGGIGYTF	TRBJ1-2	TRBV28	.	.
TGTGCCAGCACCACTCAAGGAACAGGGGGCTTAACACCCGGGGAGCTGTTTTTT	CASTTQGTGGLTPGELFF	TRBJ2-2	TRBV27	.	TRBD1
TGTGCCAGCAGCCAGTACAGGGGAAATTATGGCTACACCTTC	CASSQYRGNYGYTF	TRBJ1-2	TRBV4-2	.	TRBD1
TGTGCCAGCAGCTTATCAGCCGGCTCTGGAAACACCATATATTTT	CASSLSAGSGNTIYF	TRBJ1-3	TRBV11-2	.	.
TGTGCCATCAGTGACTCGAGGAGGAATGAGCAGTTCTTC	CAISDSRRNEQFF	TRBJ2-1	TRBV10-3	few	.
TGTGCCAGTAGTATCAAGGGACAGGGCTCCTACGAGCAGTACTTC	CASSIKGQGSYEQYF	TRBJ2-7	TRBV19	.	TRBD1
TGTGCCAGCAGCTTCCCCCTCCCGAACACTGAAGCTTTCTTT	CASSFPLPNTEAFF	TRBJ1-1	TRBV11-2	.	.
TGTGCCAGCAGCGTAGAGCCAGGTCTGAACACTGAAGCTTTCTTT	CASSVEPGLNTEAFF	TRBJ1-1	TRBV9	.	.
TGTGCCAGCAGCGCCGATACAGCGGGTGTGGACATTCAGTACTTC	CASSADTAGVDIQYF	TRBJ2-4	TRBV5-4	.	.
TGTGCCAGCAGCTCCGGGACACCGAATGAGCAGTTCTTC	CASSSGTPNEQFF	TRBJ2-1	TRBV5-6	once	.
TGTGCCACCTCAGTTGACTTAAGCTCCTACAATGAGCAGTTCTTC	CATSVDLSSYNEQFF	TRBJ2-1	TRBV27	.	.
TGTGCCAGCAGCCGGACGGCTTACGAGCAGTACTTC	CASSRTAYEQYF	TRBJ2-7	TRBV7-9	.	.
TGTGCCAGCAGTTATAGTGCAGTTTACAATGAGCAGTTCTTC	CASSYSAVYNEQFF	TRBJ2-1	TRBV6-5	.	.
TGTGCCAGCAGCCCGGGGACAGCTCCAGTCCAAGAGACCCAGTACTTC	CASSPGTAPVQETQYF	TRBJ2-5	TRBV7-3	.	TRBD1
TGTGCCAGCAGTTTAATGGTTCAGTCTATCGGCTACACCTTC	CASSLMVQSIGYTF	TRBJ1-2	TRBV28	.	.
TGTGCCAGCATGAGGGACAGGGCTCCTTACGAGCAGTACTTC	CASMRDRAPYEQYF	TRBJ2-7	TRBV28	.	TRBD1
TGTGCCAGCTCCCCCCCGGGACCGATAAACGGTGAAGCTTTCTTT	CASSPPGPINGEAFF	TRBJ1-1	TRBV18	.	.
TGTGCCAGCAGCTTGGCCCGTCGGTTAACCGGGGAGCTGTTTTTT	CASSLARRLTGELFF	TRBJ2-2	TRBV5-8	.	.
TGTGCCTGGAGTGTGCAATCGGGAAACACCATATATTTT	CAWSVQSGNTIYF	TRBJ1-3	TRBV30	.	.